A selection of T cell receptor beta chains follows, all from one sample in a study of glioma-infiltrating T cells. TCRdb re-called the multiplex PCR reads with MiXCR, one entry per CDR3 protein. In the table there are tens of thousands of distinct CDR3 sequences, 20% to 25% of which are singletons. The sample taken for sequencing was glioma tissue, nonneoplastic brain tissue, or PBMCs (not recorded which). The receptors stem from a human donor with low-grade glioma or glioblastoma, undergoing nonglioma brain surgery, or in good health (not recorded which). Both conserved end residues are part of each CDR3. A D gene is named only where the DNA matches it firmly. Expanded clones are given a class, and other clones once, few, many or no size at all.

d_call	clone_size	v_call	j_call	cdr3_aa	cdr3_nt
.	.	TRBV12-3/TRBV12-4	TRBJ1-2	CASSFSNYGYTF	TGTGCCAGCAGTTTTTCTAACTATGGCTACACCTTC
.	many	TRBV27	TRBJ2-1	CASSTGGNEQFF	TGTGCCAGCAGTACTGGGGGGAATGAGCAGTTCTTC
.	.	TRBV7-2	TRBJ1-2	CASSLNSYRRHAGNYGYTF	TGTGCCAGCAGCTTAAATTCCTACAGGCGCCACGCGGGGAACTATGGCTACACCTTC
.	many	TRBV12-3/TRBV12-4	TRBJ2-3	CASSESDPRADTQYF	TGTGCCAGCAGTGAATCTGACCCGCGTGCAGATACGCAGTATTTT
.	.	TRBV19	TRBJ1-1	CASRYSTGTEAFF	TGTGCCAGTAGATATTCTACGGGGACTGAAGCTTTCTTT
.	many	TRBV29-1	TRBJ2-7	CSVEGDRSYEQYF	TGCAGCGTTGAAGGTGACAGGAGTTACGAGCAGTACTTC
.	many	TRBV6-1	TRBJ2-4	CASSPGIAKNIQYF	TGTGCCAGCAGCCCCGGGATAGCCAAAAACATTCAGTACTTC
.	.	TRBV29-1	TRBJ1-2	CSVDSGPGGYTF	TGCAGCGTTGATTCGGGCCCGGGAGGCTACACCTTC
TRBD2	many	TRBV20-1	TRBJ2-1	CSARDPGTSGSNEQFF	TGCAGTGCTAGAGATCCCGGGACTAGCGGGAGTAATGAGCAGTTCTTC
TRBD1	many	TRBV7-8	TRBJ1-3	CASSLGTGSGNTIYF	TGTGCCAGCAGCTTAGGGACAGGGTCTGGAAACACCATATATTTT
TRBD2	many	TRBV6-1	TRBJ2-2	CASGTSGRSTGELFF	TGTGCCAGCGGTACTAGCGGGAGATCCACCGGGGAGCTGTTTTTT
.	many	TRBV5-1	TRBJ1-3	CASSLGDLSGNTIYF	TGCGCCAGCAGCTTGGGAGACTTATCTGGAAACACCATATATTTT
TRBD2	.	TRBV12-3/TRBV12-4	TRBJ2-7	CASSLGGSVYEQYF	TGTGCCAGCAGTTTGGGAGGGAGCGTTTACGAGCAGTACTTC
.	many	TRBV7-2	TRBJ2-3	CASSLGRDTQYF	TGTGCCAGCAGCTTGGGGAGGGATACGCAGTATTTT
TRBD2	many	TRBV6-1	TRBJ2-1	CASSRTSGGPNEQFF	TGTGCCAGCAGCCGGACTAGCGGGGGCCCCAATGAGCAGTTCTTC
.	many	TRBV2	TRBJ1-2	CASRPLTPNYGYTF	TGTGCCAGCAGGCCTTTAACACCTAACTATGGCTACACCTTC
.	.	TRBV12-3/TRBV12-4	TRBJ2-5	CASSLARAVRQETQYF	TGTGCCAGCAGTTTAGCGCGTGCCGTCAGACAAGAGACCCAGTACTTC
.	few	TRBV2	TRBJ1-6	CASSDQVNNSPLHF	TGTGCCAGCAGTGACCAGGTTAATAATTCACCCCTCCACTTT
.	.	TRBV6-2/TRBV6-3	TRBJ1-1	CASSATPGAEAFF	TGTGCCAGCAGTGCGACACCAGGGGCTGAAGCTTTCTTT
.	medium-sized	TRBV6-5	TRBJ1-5	CASSYRGNQPQHF	TGTGCCAGCAGTTACAGGGGGAATCAGCCCCAGCATTTT
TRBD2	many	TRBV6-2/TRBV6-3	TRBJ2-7	CASSPGLAFSYEQYF	TGTGCCAGCAGTCCCGGACTAGCGTTCTCCTACGAGCAGTACTTC
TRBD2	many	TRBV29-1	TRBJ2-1	CSVVDSGRASYNEQFF	TGCAGCGTTGTAGATAGCGGGAGGGCCTCCTACAATGAGCAGTTCTTC
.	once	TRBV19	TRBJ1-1	CASSRQTRNAEAFF	TGTGCCAGTAGTAGGCAAACGCGGAACGCTGAAGCTTTCTTT
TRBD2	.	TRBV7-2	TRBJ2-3	CASSLARLAGGTSTDTQYF	TGTGCCAGCAGCTTAGCGCGACTAGCGGGGGGGACTAGCACAGATACGCAGTATTTT
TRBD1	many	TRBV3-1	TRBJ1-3	CASSQTGENTIYF	TGTGCCAGCAGCCAGACAGGGGAAAACACCATATATTTT
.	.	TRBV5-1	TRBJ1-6	CAGSLSEDSPLHF	TGCGCCGGCAGCTTGTCGGAGGATTCACCCCTCCACTTT
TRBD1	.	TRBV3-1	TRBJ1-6	CASRHRDSYNSPLHF	TGTGCCAGCAGACACCGGGACAGCTATAATTCACCCCTCCACTTT
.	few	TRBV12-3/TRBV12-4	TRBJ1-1	CASSFGGSREAFF	TGTGCCAGCAGTTTTGGTGGCAGCCGAGAAGCTTTCTTT
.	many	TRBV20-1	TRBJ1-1	CSAVTQGNTEAFF	TGCAGTGCTGTGACACAGGGGAACACTGAAGCTTTCTTT
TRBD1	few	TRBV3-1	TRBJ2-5	CASSPDGTGKETQYF	TGTGCCAGCAGCCCAGACGGGACAGGGAAAGAGACCCAGTACTTC
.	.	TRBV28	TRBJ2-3	CASSFISGTDTHYF	TGCGCCAGCAGTTTTATCAGCGGAACAGATACGCATTATTTT
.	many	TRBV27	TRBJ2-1	CASREYNEQFF	TGTGCCAGCAGAGAATACAATGAGCAGTTCTTC
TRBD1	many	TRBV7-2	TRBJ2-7	CASSLARRQGYEQYF	TGTGCCAGCAGCTTAGCGAGGAGACAGGGTTACGAGCAGTACTTC
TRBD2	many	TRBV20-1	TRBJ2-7	CSARETSGAYEQYF	TGCAGTGCTAGGGAGACTAGCGGAGCCTACGAGCAGTACTTC
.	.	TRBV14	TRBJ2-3	CASSLGVVNSDTQYF	TGTGCCAGCAGCCTAGGGGTCGTGAATTCAGATACGCAGTATTTT
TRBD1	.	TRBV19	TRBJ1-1	CASSKGTGGVTEAFF	TGTGCCAGTAGTAAGGGGACAGGGGGCGTCACTGAAGCTTTCTTT
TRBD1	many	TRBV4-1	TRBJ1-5	CASSRSPGQGGQPQHF	TGCGCCAGCAGCCGTTCCCCGGGACAGGGAGGACAGCCCCAGCATTTT
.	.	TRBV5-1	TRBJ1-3	CASSLAGAGSDTIYF	TGCGCCAGCAGCTTGGCCGGGGCAGGGTCGGACACCATATATTTT
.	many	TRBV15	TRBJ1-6	CATSRDVGGRRSPLHF	TGTGCCACCAGCAGAGATGTGGGTGGCCGTCGTTCACCCCTCCACTTT
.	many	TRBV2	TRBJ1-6	CASTPRYSSYNSPLHF	TGTGCCAGCACCCCCCGGTACAGCTCCTATAATTCACCCCTCCACTTT
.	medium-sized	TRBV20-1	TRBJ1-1	CSASTSGIMGAFF	TGCAGTGCTAGTACCTCAGGAATAATGGGAGCTTTCTTT
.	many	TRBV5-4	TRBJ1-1	CASRSQGSQAFF	TGTGCCAGCCGATCACAGGGTTCCCAAGCTTTCTTT
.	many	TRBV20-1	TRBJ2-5	CSAKGGRGRLRNGTQYF	TGCAGTGCTAAAGGAGGCCGAGGGCGCCTAAGAAACGGAACCCAGTACTTC
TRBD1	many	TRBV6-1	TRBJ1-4	CASRTETGPPTNEKLFF	TGTGCCAGCAGGACGGAGACAGGGCCTCCAACTAATGAAAAACTGTTTTTT
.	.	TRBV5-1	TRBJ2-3	CASTNGGNTQYF	TGCGCCAGCACCAACGGGGGAAATACGCAGTATTTT
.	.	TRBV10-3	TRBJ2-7	CAISESNRWVGYEQYF	TGTGCCATCAGTGAGTCTAACCGGTGGGTAGGCTACGAGCAGTACTTC
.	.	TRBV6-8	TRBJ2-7	CASSYARREQYF	TGTGCCAGCAGTTACGCCAGACGCGAGCAGTACTTC
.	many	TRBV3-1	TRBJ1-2	CASSQVPASGYTF	TGTGCCAGCAGCCAAGTACCCGCTTCCGGCTACACCTTC
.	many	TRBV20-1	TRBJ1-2	CSAQQEYGYTF	TGCAGTGCTCAACAAGAGTATGGCTACACCTTC
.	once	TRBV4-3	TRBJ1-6	CASSQDLTGKGFFPLNSPLHF	TGCGCCAGCAGCCAAGATCTCACCGGCAAGGGGTTCTTTCCCCTTAATTCACCCCTCCACTTT
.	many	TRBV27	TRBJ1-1	CASSSLALTGEAFF	TGTGCCAGCAGTTCACTAGCCTTAACAGGGGAAGCTTTCTTT
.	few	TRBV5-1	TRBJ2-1	CASSLRSGSNEQLF	TGCGCCAGCAGCTTACGTTCAGGGAGCAATGAGCAGCTCTTC
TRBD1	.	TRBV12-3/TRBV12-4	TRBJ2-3	CASSTTGPPTDTQYF	TGTGCCAGCAGCACGACAGGGCCCCCCACAGATACGCAGTATTTT
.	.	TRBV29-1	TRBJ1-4	CSVLSGGQPNEKLFF	TGCAGCGTTCTAAGTGGTGGCCAGCCTAATGAAAAACTGTTTTTT